These 9 T cell receptor beta chains were sequenced from one sample in a study. Tregs were sorted as CD4+CD25+CD127-/low cells. TCRdb ran MiXCR on the 5' RACE reads and lists one entry per CDR3 protein. The data show tens of thousands of distinct CDR3 sequences, about 20% seen once. The specimen was Tregs sorted from blood. Receptors were obtained from a female donor with breast cancer.

The rearrangement joins TRBV20-1 to TRBJ1-6; D is unclear. The CDR3 consists of 15 residues. Trimming removed 3 bases from V and 4 bases from J, with 13 bases in between. Germline lookup yields CDR1 DFQATT and CDR2 SNEGSKA (reference sequence). CDR3 in amino acids: CSASIGGGYNSPLHF. The CDR3 nucleotides are TGCAGTGCTAGTATAGGTGGAGGGTATAATTCACCCCTCCACTTT.

Ten or more counts support this clonotype. The chain carries TRBV7-9 and TRBJ1-1; D may be TRBD1 (6 bases). There are 13 residues in the CDR3. Per germline, CDR1 SEHNR and CDR2 FQNEAQ (reference sequence). The V end was cut by 4 bases, the J end by 6 bases, with 12 bases between. CDR3 in amino acids: CASSSQGSPEAFF. The CDR3 DNA follows: TGTGCCAGCAGCTCCCAGGGGAGCCCTGAAGCTTTCTTT.

The rearrangement joins TRBV4-1 to TRBJ1-1; D might be TRBD1 (6 bases). Looked up from germline, CDR1 is MGHRA and CDR2 is YSYEKL. The V end lost 0 bases, the J end lost 5 bases, and 10 bases lay between the germline ends. The CDR3 consists of 14 residues. CDR3 bases: TGCGCCAGCAGCCAAGAACGCAGGGGTACTGAAGCTTTCTTT. This sequence encodes CASSQERRGTEAFF.

About this clonotype itself: A read error may be the cause here, since a much bigger clone is one base away. The gene calls are TRBV7-9 and TRBJ2-1; 12 nucleotides align to TRBD2. There are 15 residues in the CDR3. Germline V CDR1 and CDR2: SEHNR, FQNEAQ (reference sequence). Here the CDR3 reads CAGSHTSGRYNEQFF. CDR3 coding DNA: TGTGCCGGCAGTCACACTAGCGGGAGGTACAATGAGCAGTTCTTC. Full variable domain (missing parts from reference TRBV7-9 and TRBJ2-1): DTGVSQNPRHKITKRGQNVTFRCDPISEHNRLYWYRQTLGQGPEFLTYFQNEAQLEKSRLLSDRFSAERPKGSFSTLEIQRTEQGDSAMYLCAGSHTSGRYNEQFFGPGTRLTVL.

This clonotype was detected a few times. The chain is built from TRBV28 and TRBJ2-1; TRBD2 is a possible D gene (6 bases). Trimming pared 2 bases from V and 2 bases from J, leaving 10 bases between. CDR3 length equals 15 residues. Germline CDR1 is MDHEN and CDR2 is SYDVKM. In DNA, the CDR3 is TGTGCCAGCAGTTTAACTAGCACACCCTACAATGAGCAGTTCTTC. As protein: CASSLTSTPYNEQFF.

Comment on this clonotype: This may come from a read error, since a much larger clone is one base off. The chain carries TRBV6-1 and TRBJ1-4; D remains ambiguous. The CDR3 totals 11 residues. Germline V gene sequence: CDR1 MNHNS, CDR2 SASEGT. The CDR3 DNA follows: TGTGTCAGCAGTGAAGTCGGAAAACTGTTTTTT. Its protein product is CVSSEVGKLFF.

In regard to this clonotype: A read error may explain this, as a much larger clone is one base away. It is likely a read error, because the conserved phenylalanine at the end of the CDR3 is missing. This chain links TRBV12-3 or TRBV12-4 with TRBJ2-1; TRBD2 matches at 11 bases. Germline trimming cut 7 bases from V and 4 bases from J; bases unmatched to any gene: 6. This CDR3 has 15 residues. CDR3 loop: CASTAGTSGYNEQFL. Written as DNA, the CDR3 is TGTGCCAGCACCGCAGGGACTAGCGGTTACAATGAGCAGTTCCTC.

The chain combines TRBV7-8 with TRBJ2-1; 7 bases align to TRBD2. This CDR3 is built from 16 residues. V dropped 5 bases and J dropped 7; count of bases not matched to a gene: 14. Per the germline V gene, CDR1 is SGHVS and CDR2 is FQNEAQ. CDR3 amino acids: CASSPASGWVWNEQFF. The DNA for the CDR3 is TGTGCCAGCAGCCCCGCTAGCGGCTGGGTCTGGAATGAGCAGTTCTTC.

Only a few counts were recorded for this clonotype. This chain joins TRBV18 and TRBJ2-7, with 11 bases aligning to TRBD2. After removal of 6 bases from V and 3 bases from J, the junction contained 10 bases not matched to a gene. Germline-derived CDR1 and CDR2 are KGHSH and LQKENI. This CDR3 spans 16 amino acids. Here the CDR3 reads CASSSGTSGTNYEQYF. The CDR3 DNA follows: TGTGCCAGCTCCTCCGGGACTAGCGGAACTAACTACGAGCAGTACTTC.